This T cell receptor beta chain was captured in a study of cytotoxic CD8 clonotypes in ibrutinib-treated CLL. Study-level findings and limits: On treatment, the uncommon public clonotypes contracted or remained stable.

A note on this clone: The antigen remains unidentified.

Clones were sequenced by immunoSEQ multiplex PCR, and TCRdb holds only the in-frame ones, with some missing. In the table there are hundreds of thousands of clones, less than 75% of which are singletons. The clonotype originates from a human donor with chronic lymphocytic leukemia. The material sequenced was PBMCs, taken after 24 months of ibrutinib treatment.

Written as DNA, the CDR3 is TGTGCCAGCAGCTTGACCGGGACAGCAGTGGGAGAGACCCAGTACTTC. It codes for CASSLTGTAVGETQYF. The chain carries TRBV5-6 and TRBJ2-5; 7 bases are a match to TRBD1. The CDR3 covers 16 residues. Trimming removed 1 base from V and 4 bases from J; junction bases left unmatched: 10. Germline V gene lookup returns CDR1 SGHDT and CDR2 YYEEEE.